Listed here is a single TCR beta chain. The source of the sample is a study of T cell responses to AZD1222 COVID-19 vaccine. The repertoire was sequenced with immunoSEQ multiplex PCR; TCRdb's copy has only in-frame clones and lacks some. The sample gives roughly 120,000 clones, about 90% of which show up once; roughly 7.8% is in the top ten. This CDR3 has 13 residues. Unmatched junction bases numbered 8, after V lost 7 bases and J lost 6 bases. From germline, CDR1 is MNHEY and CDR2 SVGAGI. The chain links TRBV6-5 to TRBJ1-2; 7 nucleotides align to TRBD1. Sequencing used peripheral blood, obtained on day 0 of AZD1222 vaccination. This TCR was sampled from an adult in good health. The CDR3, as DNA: TGTGCCAGCACCGGGACAGTAGTGGATGGCTACACCTTC. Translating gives CASTGTVVDGYTF.